This T cell receptor beta chain comes out of a study of blood T cell repertoires in COVID-19. The overall study: There were acute and convalescent COVID-19 samples, and they came from the United States, Italy and Spain. PBMCs, B-cell-depleted T cells, or T cells were the source of the cDNA or gDNA that made up the material.

Per the authors' pipeline: Amplification of reference gene primers was used by the study to estimate nucleated cell counts. Measured with immunoSEQ multiplex PCR; TCRdb has only the in-frame clones, and not every one. That table furnishes V, J and clone size, whereas the DNA furnished D and trimming. Among tens of thousands of clones listed, under 90% were seen once. Trimming removed 4 bases at V and 4 bases at J, with 16 bases between. The CDR3 consists of 16 residues. Germline CDR1 is MNHEY and CDR2 is SMNVEV (reference sequence). This sequence originates from a human donor in a cohort sampled during active COVID-19. The sample taken for sequencing was peripheral blood. This chain links TRBV27 with TRBJ2-2; maybe TRBD1 (6 bases). The CDR3 DNA follows: TGTGCCAGCAGTTCCTTCCTTAGGACAGTCACCGGGGAGCTGTTTTTT. Translated, it gives CASSSFLRTVTGELFF.